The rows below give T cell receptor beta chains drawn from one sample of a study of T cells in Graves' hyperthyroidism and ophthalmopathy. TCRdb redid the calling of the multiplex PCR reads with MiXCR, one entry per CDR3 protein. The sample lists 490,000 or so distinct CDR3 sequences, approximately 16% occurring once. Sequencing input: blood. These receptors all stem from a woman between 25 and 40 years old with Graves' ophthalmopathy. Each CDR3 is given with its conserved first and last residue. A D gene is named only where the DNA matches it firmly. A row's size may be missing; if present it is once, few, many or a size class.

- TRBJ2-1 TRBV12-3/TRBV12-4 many TGTGCCAGCAGCCGACAGAGCTCCTACAATGAGCAGTTCTTC CASSRQSSYNEQFF
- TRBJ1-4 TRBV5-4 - TGTGCCAGCAGCTTGGACCCTACTGTCACTAATGAAAAACTGTTTTTT CASSLDPTVTNEKLFF
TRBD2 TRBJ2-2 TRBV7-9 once TGTGCCAGCGACTTAGCGGGGGATGCCGGGGAGCTGTTTTTT CASDLAGDAGELFF
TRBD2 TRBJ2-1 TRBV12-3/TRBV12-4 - TGTGCCAGCAGGCCCGGGACTAGCTCCTACAATGAGCAGTTCTTC CASRPGTSSYNEQFF
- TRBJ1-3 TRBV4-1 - TGCGCCAGCAGCTTGGGATTTAGCTCTGGAAACACCATATATTTT CASSLGFSSGNTIYF
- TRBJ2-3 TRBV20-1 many TGCAGTGCTTACTGGGTCGACGGCACAGATACGCAGTATTTT CSAYWVDGTDTQYF
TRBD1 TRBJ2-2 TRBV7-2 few TGTGCCAGCAGCATGGACAGGGGAGGAACCGGGGAGCTGTTTTTT CASSMDRGGTGELFF
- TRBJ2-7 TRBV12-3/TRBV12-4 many TGTGCCAGCAGTTTATCCGGTATTGAGGCGGACGAGCAGTACTTC CASSLSGIEADEQYF
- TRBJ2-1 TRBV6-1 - TGTGCCAGCAGCCTCCCCCCCGTGAGGAGCTCCTACAATGAGCAGTTCTTC CASSLPPVRSSYNEQFF
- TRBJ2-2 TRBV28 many TGTGCCAGCACCCCTCTGAGGTACACCGGGGAGCTGTTTTTT CASTPLRYTGELFF
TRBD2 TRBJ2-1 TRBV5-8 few TGTGCCAGCAGCTTGGGACTAGCCCCTAGCTCCTACGAGCAGTTCTTC CASSLGLAPSSYEQFF
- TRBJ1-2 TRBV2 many TGTGCCAGCAGTGTAGAAGGGAACTATGGCTACACCTTC CASSVEGNYGYTF
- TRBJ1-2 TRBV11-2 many TGTGCCAGCAGCTCCCTTGGACGACACTATGGCTACACCTTC CASSSLGRHYGYTF
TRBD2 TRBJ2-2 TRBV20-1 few TGCAGTGCTAGGGATACTAGCGGGAGGGTCACCGGGGAGCTGTTTTTT CSARDTSGRVTGELFF
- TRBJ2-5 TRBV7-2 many TGTGCCAGCAGCTCCGGACAGAACTTAAGAGGGACCCAGTACTTC CASSSGQNLRGTQYF
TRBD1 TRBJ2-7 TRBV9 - TGTGCCAGCAGCGTAGAGATAGGGGGCAGCGAGCAGTACTTC CASSVEIGGSEQYF
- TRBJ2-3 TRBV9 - TGTGCCAGCAGCGTAGCTTCAGCTAGCGCGGATACGCGGTATTTT CASSVASASADTRYF
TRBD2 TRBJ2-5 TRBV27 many TGTGCCAGCAGAACTAGCGGGAGTGGGGTGACCCAGTACTTC CASRTSGSGVTQYF
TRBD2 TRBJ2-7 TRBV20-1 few TGCAGTGCTAGCAGGTGGACTAGCGGGAGGCTGAGCTCCTACGAGCAGTACTTC CSASRWTSGRLSSYEQYF
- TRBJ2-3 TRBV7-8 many TGTGCCAGCAGCTTATGGTTCTACAGGGTCACAGATACGCAGTATTTT CASSLWFYRVTDTQYF
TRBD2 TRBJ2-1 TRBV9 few TGTGCCAGCAGCGCCCTGACCGGGACTAGCGGGATTAGTGAGCAGTTCTTC CASSALTGTSGISEQFF
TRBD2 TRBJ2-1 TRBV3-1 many TGTGCCAGCAGCCCTCCTTGGGCGGGAGGGTTGAGCTCCTACAATGAGCAGTTCTTC CASSPPWAGGLSSYNEQFF
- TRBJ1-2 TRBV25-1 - TGTGCCAGCAGCAAGCCTTCGGCCTATGGCTACACCTTC CASSKPSAYGYTF
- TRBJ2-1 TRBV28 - TGTGCCAGCAGTGCCCGAACAGGACAGAGCTCCTACAATGAGCAGTTCTTC CASSARTGQSSYNEQFF
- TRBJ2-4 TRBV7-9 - TGTGCCAGCAGCTTAGTTGTTGCAGGGCGGGCCAAAAACATTCAGTACTTC CASSLVVAGRAKNIQYF
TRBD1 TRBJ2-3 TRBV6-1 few TGTGCCAGCAGTGCAGACAGGGGAAGGGTCACAGATACGCAGTATTTT CASSADRGRVTDTQYF
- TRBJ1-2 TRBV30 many TGTGCCTGGAGCGCAACTCTTAACTATGGCTACACCTTC CAWSATLNYGYTF
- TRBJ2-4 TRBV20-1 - TGCAGTTACACAGGGAGAGACATTCAGTACTTC CSYTGRDIQYF
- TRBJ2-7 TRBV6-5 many TGTGCCAGCAGTTACACCGACCGTCTCCGGGACTCCCGGACCTACGAGCAGTACTTC CASSYTDRLRDSRTYEQYF
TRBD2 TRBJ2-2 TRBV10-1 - TGCGCCAGCAGTGACCGACTAGCGGCGAACACCGGGGAGCTGTTTTTT CASSDRLAANTGELFF
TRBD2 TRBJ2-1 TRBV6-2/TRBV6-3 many TGTGCCAGCAGTTACAGCGGGAGCCCCTACAATGAGCAGTTCTTC CASSYSGSPYNEQFF
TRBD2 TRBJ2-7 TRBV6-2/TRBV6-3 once TGTGCCAGCAGTCTACCGGACAGGGATGCAGCGGGAGGGAACTCCTACGAGCAGTACTTC CASSLPDRDAAGGNSYEQYF
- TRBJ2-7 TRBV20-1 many TGCAGTGCTAGAGATCAGGGGACTACAGGCGAGCAGTACTTC CSARDQGTTGEQYF
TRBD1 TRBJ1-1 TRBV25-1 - TGTGCCAGCAGGCGGACAGGGTCGGACACTGAAGCTTTCTTT CASRRTGSDTEAFF
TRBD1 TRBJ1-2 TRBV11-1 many TGTGCCAGCAGCCCGACAGGGGACGGCTACACCTTC CASSPTGDGYTF
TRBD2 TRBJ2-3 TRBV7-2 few TGTGCCAGCAGCTTAAGTAGCGGGAGGGATACGCAGTATTTT CASSLSSGRDTQYF
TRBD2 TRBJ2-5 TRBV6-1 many TGTGCCAGCAGTTCTAGCGGGACGGTCCAGATGTACTTC CASSSSGTVQMYF
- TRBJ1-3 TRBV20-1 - TGCAGTGCTAGAGATCACGGGTTTGGAAACACCATATATTTT CSARDHGFGNTIYF
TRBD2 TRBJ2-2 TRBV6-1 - TGTGCCAGCAGTCCCCTGGACCTAGCGGCCTATACGGGGGAGCTGTTTTTT CASSPLDLAAYTGELFF
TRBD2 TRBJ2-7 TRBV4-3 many TGCGCCAGCAGCCAAGATTTGCTAGCGGGAGGGAGCGAGCAGTACTTC CASSQDLLAGGSEQYF
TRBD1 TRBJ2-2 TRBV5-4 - TGTGCCAGCAGCTTCCTTCTTGGACAGGGACACGGGGAGCTGTTTTTT CASSFLLGQGHGELFF
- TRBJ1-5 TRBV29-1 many TGCAGCGTTGTACAGGGAGGACAGCCCCAGCATTTT CSVVQGGQPQHF
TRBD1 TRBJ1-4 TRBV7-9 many TGTGCCAGCAAGAAAGACAGGGATGAAAAACTGTTTTTT CASKKDRDEKLFF
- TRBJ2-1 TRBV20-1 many TGCAGTGCCCCAGGGTGGTACAATGAGCAGTTCTTC CSAPGWYNEQFF
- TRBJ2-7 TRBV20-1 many TGCAGTGCTAGAGAATACCAAGGTTTCTACGAGCAGTACTTC CSAREYQGFYEQYF
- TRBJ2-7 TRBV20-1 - TGCAGTGCTCCCACAGGCAATACGGCCTACGAGCGGTACTTC CSAPTGNTAYERYF
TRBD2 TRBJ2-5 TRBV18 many TGTGCCAGCTCACTGGGGACTAGCGGAGGGCAAGAGACCCAGTACTTC CASSLGTSGGQETQYF
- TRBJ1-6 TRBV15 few TGTGCCACCAGCAGAGATCCTAGGGGTGACTCACCCCTCCACTTT CATSRDPRGDSPLHF